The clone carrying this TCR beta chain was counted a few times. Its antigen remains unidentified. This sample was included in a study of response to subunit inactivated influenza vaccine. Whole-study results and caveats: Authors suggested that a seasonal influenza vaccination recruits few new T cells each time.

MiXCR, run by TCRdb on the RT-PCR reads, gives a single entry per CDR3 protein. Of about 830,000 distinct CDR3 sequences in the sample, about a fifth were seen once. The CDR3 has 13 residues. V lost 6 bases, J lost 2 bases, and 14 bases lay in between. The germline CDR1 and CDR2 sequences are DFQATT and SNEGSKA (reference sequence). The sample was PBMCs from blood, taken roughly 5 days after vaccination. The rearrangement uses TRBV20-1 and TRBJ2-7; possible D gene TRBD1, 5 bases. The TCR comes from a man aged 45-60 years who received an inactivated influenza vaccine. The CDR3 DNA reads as TGCAGTGCAAGGGGAATCGGGCCCTACGAGCAGTACTTC. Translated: CSARGIGPYEQYF.